These 22 T cell receptor beta chains share one sample of origin, sequenced in a study of cytomegalovirus exposure and HLA in healthy donors. The primer mix had 60 Vbeta and 13 Jbeta primers. Sequenced by immunoSEQ multiplex PCR; TCRdb stores in-frame clones only, minus some. The sample includes roughly 180,000 clones, 80% to 90% of them seen just once. The sequencing sample was made of PBMCs. The receptors shown here come from a man younger than 35 in good health and CMV-seropositive.

V is TRBV4-3 and J is TRBJ1-5; D not certain. Germline V CDR1 and CDR2: LGHNA, YSLEER. V was cut by 7 bases and J by 2 bases, with 24 bases left in between. The CDR3 is made up of 18 amino acids. CDR3 DNA sequence: TGCGCCAGCAACACCAAGGAGTGCTCGGGGTTGGGCAATCAGCCCCAGCATTTT. Amino acids: CASNTKECSGLGNQPQHF.

The rearrangement links TRBV15 to TRBJ1-5, with D possibly matching TRBD1 (5 bases). The CDR3 contains 15 residues. Per germline, CDR1 LNHNV and CDR2 YYDKDF (reference sequence). Trimming removed 0 bases from V and 6 bases from J, with 12 bases in between. In nucleotides, the CDR3 is TGTGCCACCAGCAGAGACCCAGGGCTTGGTCAGCCCCAGCATTTT. Residues: CATSRDPGLGQPQHF.

The rearrangement links TRBV29-1 to TRBJ2-5, with TRBD1 as a possible D gene (5 bases). V gave up 3 bases and J gave up 6 bases, with 11 bases separating them. Germline-derived CDR1 and CDR2 are SQVTM and ANQGSEA. The length of the CDR3 is 12 residues. The CDR3 nucleotides are TGCAGCGTTGAGGAAGGGGTTCAGACCCAGTACTTC. Its protein is CSVEEGVQTQYF.

This chain connects TRBV7-2 to TRBJ2-2; perhaps TRBD2 as D (6 bases). Germline CDR1 and CDR2: SGHTA and FQGNSA. Trimming removed 5 bases at V and 5 bases at J, with 9 bases between. The length of the CDR3 is 13 residues. As DNA, the CDR3 is TGTGCCAGCAGCCAGGGACTTACCGGGGAGCTGTTTTTT. It codes for CASSQGLTGELFF.

The chain is built from TRBV2 and TRBJ2-5; 8 bases are a match to TRBD1. Per the germline V gene, CDR1 is SNHLY and CDR2 is FYNNEI. The V segment lost 7 bases and the J segment 2 bases; nucleotides outside the gene matches: 9. This CDR3 is built from 15 residues. CDR3 sequence: CASKLETGAQETQYF. The CDR3 DNA reads as TGTGCCAGCAAGTTGGAGACAGGGGCGCAAGAGACCCAGTACTTC.

The chain recombines TRBV6-1 with TRBJ1-3; D is undetermined. The CDR3 consists of 13 residues. Per germline, CDR1 MNHNS and CDR2 SASEGT. Trimming cost V 2 bases and J 10 bases, with 12 bases left between them. The CDR3 region is CASSESGMGTIYF. CDR3 nucleotides: TGTGCCAGCAGTGAATCGGGGATGGGGACCATATATTTT.

This chain connects TRBV9 to TRBJ1-5; D gene ambiguous. The germline V gene encodes CDR1 SGDLS and CDR2 YYNGEE. The CDR3 is 15 residues long. Trimming took off 4 bases at V and 0 bases at J, with 11 bases between the two ends. The CDR3 nucleotides are TGTGCCAGCAGCCCCGCGGCGGGTAGCAATCAGCCCCAGCATTTT. It codes for CASSPAAGSNQPQHF.

This sequence joins TRBV10-3 and TRBJ1-2; D call uncertain. V shed 0 bases and J shed 8 bases, with 13 bases lying between them. Germline V gene data show CDR1 as ENHRY and CDR2 as SYGVKD. The CDR3 has 14 amino acids. The CDR3 nucleotides read TGTGCCATCAGTGAGTCGAGTACGAGAGAGGGCTACACCTTC. It yields the protein CAISESSTREGYTF.

The rearrangement uses TRBV7-9 and TRBJ1-1; no firm D call. The germline V gene encodes CDR1 SEHNR and CDR2 FQNEAQ (reference sequence). The CDR3 runs 13 residues. V was clipped by 11 bases and J by 4 bases, with 17 bases between them. The CDR3 protein is CASTLSSGTEAFF. The CDR3 bases are TGTGCCTCGACTTTGAGTTCTGGCACTGAAGCTTTCTTT.

The chain combines TRBV6-6 with TRBJ1-1; D possibly corresponds to TRBD1 (6 bases). The CDR3 is 12 residues long. Germline V lookup: CDR1 MNHNY, CDR2 SVGAGI (reference sequence). Deletions cut 5 bases from V and 5 bases from J, with 9 bases between. In DNA form, the CDR3 reads TGTGCCAGCAGTAGGGGGACAACTGAAGCTTTCTTT. Its protein is CASSRGTTEAFF.

CDR3 in amino acids: CAISEPGLARQTQYF. The CDR3 DNA reads as TGTGCCATCAGTGAACCCGGACTAGCTAGACAGACCCAGTACTTC. The V gene is TRBV10-3, the J gene TRBJ2-5; 8 positions agree with TRBD2. Germline-derived CDR1 and CDR2 are ENHRY and SYGVKD. The CDR3 runs 15 residues. With V trimmed by 3 bases and J by 6 bases, 9 bases remained unmatched.

The chain joins TRBV5-1 to TRBJ1-1; TRBD1 aligns across 7 bases. This CDR3 has 13 residues. V shed 4 bases, J shed 4 bases, and the junction held 4 bases outside the gene matches. The V gene's germline CDR1 is SGHRS and CDR2 YFSETQ. CDR3 amino acids: CASSDDRVTEAFF. CDR3 DNA: TGCGCCAGCAGCGACGACAGGGTCACTGAAGCTTTCTTT.

The chain has TRBV27 and TRBJ1-6; 9 nucleotides agree with TRBD1. The germline CDR1 and CDR2 sequences are MNHEY and SMNVEV (reference sequence). The CDR3 spans 14 residues. The trim removed 7 bases at V and 7 bases at J, leaving 5 bases unmatched. The CDR3 bases are TGTGCCAGCAAATCGGGACAGGGAAATTCACCCCTCCACTTT. It is translated as CASKSGQGNSPLHF.

The gene calls are TRBV7-2 and TRBJ1-1, with 8 bases matching TRBD1. Trimming took 2 bases from V and 3 from J; bases not matched to a gene: 8. In germline, CDR1 is SGHTA, CDR2 FQGNSA. The CDR3 is made up of 16 amino acids. As DNA, the CDR3 is TGTGCCAGCAGCTTAAGGGCAGGGGGCTTGTACACTGAAGCTTTCTTT. Translating it yields CASSLRAGGLYTEAFF.

This chain uses TRBV27 with TRBJ2-7; 9 positions match TRBD1. The V gene's germline CDR1 is MNHEY and CDR2 SMNVEV (reference sequence). The CDR3 spans 14 residues. The junction had 7 bases not matched to a gene; V was cut back by 6 bases and J by 4 bases. CDR3 loop: CASRTTGQGYEQYF. The DNA for the CDR3 is TGTGCCAGCAGAACCACGGGACAGGGATACGAGCAGTACTTC.

This chain joins TRBV16 and TRBJ2-1, with TRBD2 matching 9 bases. The CDR3 contains 16 residues. In germline, CDR1 is KGHSY, CDR2 FQNENV. The J segment lost 7 bases and the V segment lost 0 bases, leaving 7 bases of the junction unmatched. CDR3 DNA sequence: TGTGCCAGCAGCCAATCTCGGCTAGCGGGGAGGAATGAGCAGTTCTTC. Translation gives CASSQSRLAGRNEQFF.

The chain employs TRBV19 and TRBJ1-4; TRBD1 is a possible D gene (5 bases). Germline V lookup: CDR1 LNHDA, CDR2 SQIVND (reference sequence). V gave up 5 bases and J gave up 8 bases, with 21 bases separating them. The CDR3 consists of 16 residues. The CDR3 bases are TGTGCCAGTAGTTCACGAAGCCGGTGGGGGGAGGAAAAACTGTTTTTT. This gives the protein CASSSRSRWGEEKLFF.

The chain carries TRBV4-3 and TRBJ2-3, with 11 bases aligning to TRBD1. The V segment lost 5 bases and the J segment 4 bases; nucleotides outside the gene matches: 11. Germline-derived CDR1 and CDR2 are LGHNA and YSLEER. The CDR3 spans 17 residues. CDR3 DNA: TGCGCCAGCAGCGCGACCGGGACAGGGGGTTTGTCAGATACGCAGTATTTT. This translates into CASSATGTGGLSDTQYF.

The chain recombines TRBV5-6 with TRBJ2-7; D perhaps matches TRBD2 (7 bases). Trimming shortened V by 4 bases and J by 5 bases, and 22 bases separated the two germline ends. Germline-derived CDR1 and CDR2 are SGHDT and YYEEEE. The CDR3 contains 16 residues. The CDR3 DNA follows: TGTGCCAGCAGCGAGGAAGGGGGGGCTGATAGGAACGAGCAGTACTTC. Amino acid sequence: CASSEEGGADRNEQYF.

This chain connects TRBV25-1 to TRBJ1-1, with 7 bases matching TRBD1. The CDR3 covers 14 residues. Germline-derived CDR1 and CDR2 are MGHDK and SYGVNS. Germline trimming cut 6 bases from V and 1 base from J; bases unmatched to any gene: 5. The CDR3 nucleotides read TGTGCCAGCAGCTACAGGGGCGCGAACACTGAAGCTTTCTTT. Protein sequence: CASSYRGANTEAFF.

The chain is built from TRBV18 and TRBJ2-5, with 8 bases fitting TRBD1. V lost 5 bases, J lost 4 bases, and 9 bases stayed unmatched. The CDR3 runs to 15 residues. Germline lookup yields CDR1 KGHSH and CDR2 LQKENI. The chain's CDR3 is CASSKDQGAPETQYF. The CDR3 DNA reads as TGTGCCAGCTCAAAGGATCAGGGGGCCCCAGAGACCCAGTACTTC.

V usage is TRBV7-9 and J usage is TRBJ2-5; D unclear. The CDR3 consists of 13 residues. CDR1 is SEHNR and CDR2 is FQNEAQ in the germline V gene (reference sequence). Trimming removed 3 bases at V and 5 bases at J, with 10 bases between. The CDR3 reads CASSFNSLETQYF. CDR3 bases: TGTGCCAGCAGCTTTAACAGCCTGGAGACCCAGTACTTC.